This T cell receptor (beta chain) was observed in a study of spatial heterogeneity in lung cancer. Regarding time point: sample taken at primary tumor resection. Sequencing covered unsorted whole RNA taken from tumor, nontumor lung or frozen PBMC. TCRdb re-derived calls from the 5' RACE reads in MiXCR, one entry per CDR3 protein. The sample has roughly 91,000 distinct CDR3 sequences, about a fifth seen once; the top ten hold 5.5% to 7%. In germline, CDR1 is LNHDA, CDR2 SQIVND (reference sequence). V was cut by 5 bases and J by 6 bases, with 6 bases left in between. The CDR3 covers 11 residues. This sample comprised PBMCs, obtained at surgery. The origin of this receptor is a male donor with early-stage non-small cell lung cancer. The V gene is TRBV19, the J gene TRBJ2-3; D is unclear. The CDR3 region has the DNA TGTGCCAGTAGTGCTCACGATACGCAGTATTTT. Protein product: CASSAHDTQYF.